This TCR beta chain was identified in a study of siplizumab effects on memory and regulatory T cells. General observations from the study: Few alloreactive clones mapped to unstimulated subsets.

Sequencing of each sample assayed some 9.2 x 10^4 TCR templates. Using immunoSEQ multiplex PCR, the repertoire was profiled, and TCRdb retains in-frame clones only, with some absent. The repertoire holds over 100,000 clones, with 90% to 95% as singletons. Remarks on this clone: Its antigen is still unknown.

The CDR3 totals 13 residues. Trimming took 3 bases from V and 2 from J, leaving 7 bases between them. Germline CDR1 and CDR2: KGHSH and LQKENI. This sequence joins TRBV18 and TRBJ1-1; D call uncertain. The specimen was CD4+ T cells sorted from blood. This TCR was sampled from a human donor in good health. CDR3 in DNA: TGTGCCAGCTCACCGGGGATCAACACTGAAGCTTTCTTT. Protein: CASSPGINTEAFF.